This TCR beta chain was sequenced in a study of shared clonotypes between healthy human individuals. This clone was detected once. The antigen remains undetermined. Profiled with immunoSEQ multiplex PCR; TCRdb holds only in-frame clones, not every one. The sample has 1.4 million or so clones; approximately 98.5% are singletons. Whole-study results and caveats: What rarefaction showed was incomplete sorted-subset sequencing despite large depth.

CDR3 size: 13 residues. CDR1 is WNHNN and CDR2 is SYGVQD in the germline V gene (reference sequence). V lost 4 bases and J 8 bases, leaving 12 bases between the germline ends. Sequencing input: naive CD4+ T cells sorted from blood. Subset specified: CD45RA+ positively selected. This TCR derives from a man aged 25 to 45 in good health. J is TRBJ2-1 and V is TRBV10-1, with a weak D call TRBD2 (5 bases). The CDR3 sequence is CASSAPSPHEQFF. For the CDR3, the DNA is TGCGCCAGCAGTGCCCCTAGCCCCCATGAGCAGTTCTTC.